The rows below give T cell receptor beta chains drawn from one sample of a study of T and B cells in COVID-19 patients. Each CDR3 protein gets one entry after TCRdb re-called the multiplex PCR reads with MiXCR. The sample carries approximately 15,000 distinct CDR3 sequences, roughly 29% recorded once. The specimen sequenced was blood. These receptors were obtained from a human donor who had recovered from COVID-19. Each CDR3 is given with its conserved first and last residue. D genes are given only for firm matches. Size is stated for part of the rows, as once, few or many counts, or as a class when the clone is expanded.

v_gene	j_gene	d_gene	abundance	CDR3aa	CDR3nt
TRBV5-1	TRBJ1-1	TRBD1	NA	CASSVRQGANTEAFF	TGCGCCAGCAGCGTGCGACAGGGGGCTAACACTGAAGCTTTCTTT
TRBV19	TRBJ2-5	NA	medium-sized	CASRSTRVQETQYF	TGTGCCAGTAGGTCCACCAGGGTGCAAGAGACCCAGTACTTC
TRBV12-3/TRBV12-4	TRBJ2-1	NA	few	CASSLLRWDEQFF	TGTGCCAGCAGTTTATTACGCTGGGATGAGCAGTTCTTC
TRBV18	TRBJ2-5	NA	NA	CASSPSETQYF	TGTGCCAGCTCACCTTCGGAGACCCAGTACTTC
TRBV5-6	TRBJ2-7	NA	NA	CASSFGGSYEQYF	TGTGCCAGCAGCTTTGGCGGTTCCTACGAGCAGTACTTC
TRBV30	TRBJ2-7	NA	NA	CARSGGTPEGYEQYF	TGTGCCCGGAGTGGGGGGACACCCGAGGGGTACGAGCAGTACTTC
TRBV21-1	TRBJ2-2	NA	NA	CASSPGTSSSGELFF	TGTGCCAGCAGCCCCGGGACTAGCTCCTCCGGGGAGCTGTTTTTT
TRBV5-1	TRBJ2-6	NA	NA	CASSLDGQTPTGANVLTF	TGCGCCAGCAGCTTGGATGGACAAACCCCAACCGGGGCCAACGTCCTGACTTTC
TRBV5-5	TRBJ2-1	TRBD2	NA	CASSSIAGVNEQFF	TGTGCCAGCAGCTCCATAGCGGGAGTCAATGAGCAGTTCTTC
TRBV30	TRBJ1-5	NA	few	CAWRAKGSHSNQPQHF	TGTGCCTGGAGGGCAAAAGGGTCCCATAGCAATCAGCCCCAGCATTTT
TRBV6-2/TRBV6-3	TRBJ1-2	NA	NA	CASSYSHSRYTF	TGTGCCAGCAGTTACTCACACAGCCGCTACACCTTC
TRBV6-5	TRBJ1-1	TRBD1	few	CASSPGLGGTGRGNTEAFF	TGTGCCAGCAGCCCCGGCCTGGGGGGGACAGGGCGAGGGAACACTGAAGCTTTCTTT
TRBV6-5	TRBJ1-1	TRBD1	few	CASSYSVGQGGRYSEAFF	TGTGCCAGCAGTTACTCGGTCGGACAGGGGGGACGGTACTCTGAAGCTTTCTTT
TRBV12-3/TRBV12-4	TRBJ2-7	NA	few	CASSTPSGSYSYEQYF	TGTGCCAGCAGCACCCCCTCCGGGAGTTACTCCTACGAGCAGTACTTC
TRBV5-6	TRBJ2-5	TRBD1	few	CASSLPRQGNRETQYF	TGTGCCAGCAGCTTACCTCGACAGGGTAATAGGGAGACCCAGTACTTC